These T cell receptor beta chains were read from a single sample in a study of OX40 agonist ivuxolimab in advanced cancers. Only in-frame clones appear in the TCRdb table, and some are missing; sequencing was by immunoSEQ multiplex PCR. There are 95,000 to 120,000 clones in the sample; approximately 90% occur only once, and approximately 0.63% lies in the top ten. The specimen comprised CD4+ or CD8+ T cells sorted from blood, sampled in a trial of the OX40 agonist ivuxolimab. The origin of the receptors is an adult with an advanced solid tumor such as melanoma, head and neck, liver or kidney cancer. Both conserved end residues are part of each CDR3. D genes are given only for firm matches. Some rows mark clone size as missing; the rest say once, few, many or name a class of expanded clone.

abundance	v_gene	len	d_gene	j_gene	CDR3aa	CDR3nt
-	TRBV7-3	14	-	TRBJ2-5	CASSLNTGIETQYF	TGTGCCAGCAGCTTAAATACGGGAATTGAGACCCAGTACTTC
few	TRBV6-5	12	-	TRBJ2-1	CASSELTVEQFF	TGTGCCAGCAGTGAATTAACGGTGGAGCAGTTCTTC
-	TRBV28	15	-	TRBJ1-5	CASSSTDLGNQPQHF	TGTGCCAGCAGCTCGACTGACTTGGGCAATCAGCCCCAGCATTTT
-	TRBV7-8	17	TRBD1	TRBJ2-2	CASSNRDRGFRAGELFF	TGTGCCAGCAGCAACCGGGACAGAGGCTTTCGGGCCGGGGAGCTGTTTTTT
-	TRBV27	15	-	TRBJ1-2	CASSLAGGGNYGYTF	TGTGCCAGCAGCCTAGCGGGCGGGGGAAACTATGGCTACACCTTC
-	TRBV6-6	16	TRBD1	TRBJ1-4	CASSYSTRGLSEKLFF	TGTGCCAGCAGTTACTCGACGAGGGGGCTGAGTGAAAAACTGTTTTTT
-	TRBV5-1	15	TRBD1	TRBJ2-2	CASSWGQGDTGELFF	TGCGCCAGCAGCTGGGGACAGGGAGACACCGGGGAGCTGTTTTTT
-	TRBV6-6	14	-	TRBJ1-1	CASSRAGRDTEAFF	TGTGCCAGCTCCCGTGCGGGGCGCGACACTGAAGCTTTCTTT
-	TRBV19	15	TRBD1	TRBJ1-2	CASSPQGQKIYGYTF	TGTGCCAGTAGTCCCCAGGGACAGAAGATCTATGGCTACACCTTC
-	TRBV5-1	13	-	TRBJ1-4	CASSLEDREKLFF	TGCGCCAGCAGCTTGGAGGATAGGGAAAAACTGTTTTTT
-	TRBV23-1	12	-	TRBJ2-7	CASSPQIYEQYF	TGCGCCAGCAGTCCCCAGATCTACGAGCAGTACTTC
-	TRBV15	14	-	TRBJ2-7	CATSAMRSSYEQYF	TGTGCCACCAGCGCAATGCGGAGCTCCTACGAGCAGTACTTC
-	TRBV5-1	14	-	TRBJ2-1	CASSPFGPEDEQFF	TGCGCCAGCAGCCCCTTCGGCCCGGAAGATGAGCAGTTCTTC
once	TRBV19	15	-	TRBJ1-1	CASSTQGLPNTEAFF	TGTGCCAGTAGTACTCAGGGCTTACCGAACACTGAAGCTTTCTTT
once	TRBV30	15	-	TRBJ1-4	CAWSVRGGAGEKLFF	TGTGCCTGGAGTGTAAGGGGGGGTGCGGGAGAAAAACTGTTTTTT
-	TRBV5-4	17	-	TRBJ2-2	CASSPDSHDSNTGELFF	TGTGCCAGCAGCCCGGACAGCCATGACTCGAACACCGGGGAGCTGTTTTTT
-	TRBV5-4	16	-	TRBJ2-5	CASSLAQTGRGETQYF	TGTGCCAGCAGCTTGGCCCAGACAGGGCGGGGGGAGACCCAGTACTTC
-	TRBV6-5	13	-	TRBJ2-7	CASQRTSSYEQYF	TGTGCCAGCCAGCGGACGAGCTCCTACGAGCAGTACTTC
-	TRBV30	12	-	TRBJ1-4	CAWSGFGEKLFF	TGTGCCTGGAGCGGGTTCGGTGAAAAACTGTTTTTT
-	TRBV7-8	15	-	TRBJ1-2	CASSLGPGLRSGYTF	TGTGCCAGCAGCTTAGGTCCAGGTCTCAGGTCTGGCTACACCTTC
once	TRBV7-2	15	-	TRBJ2-7	CASSLHRVSSYEQYF	TGTGCCAGCAGCCTTCACAGGGTCAGCTCCTACGAGCAGTACTTC
-	TRBV5-1	15	-	TRBJ2-7	CASSLNRVGSYEQYF	TGCGCCAGCAGCCTGAACAGGGTAGGGTCCTACGAGCAGTACTTC
-	TRBV9	16	TRBD2	TRBJ2-1	CASPNWGLAVGNEQFF	TGTGCCAGCCCTAACTGGGGACTAGCGGTCGGTAATGAGCAGTTCTTC
-	TRBV9	13	-	TRBJ2-4	CASSLPEGGIQYF	TGTGCCAGCAGCCTTCCAGAGGGGGGAATTCAGTACTTC
-	TRBV5-4	14	TRBD1	TRBJ2-2	CASRDRGRTGELFF	TGTGCCAGCAGAGACAGGGGAAGGACCGGGGAGCTGTTTTTT
-	TRBV30	13	TRBD1	TRBJ2-7	CAWGQGLSYEQYF	TGTGCCTGGGGACAGGGTCTCTCCTACGAGCAGTACTTC
-	TRBV21-1	20	-	TRBJ2-1	CASSKALGRSGGAWRDEQFF	TGTGCCAGCAGCAAAGCGCTAGGAAGGAGCGGGGGGGCGTGGCGGGATGAGCAGTTCTTC
-	TRBV19	16	TRBD1	TRBJ1-5	CASSDRDRIAGQPQHF	TGTGCCAGTAGTGACCGGGACAGGATAGCAGGTCAGCCCCAGCATTTT
-	TRBV9	15	-	TRBJ2-5	CASSVIAAQQETQYF	TGTGCCAGCAGCGTAATAGCGGCGCAACAAGAGACCCAGTACTTC
-	TRBV7-3	15	-	TRBJ2-7	CASSFTGTLDYEQYF	TGTGCCAGCAGCTTTACCGGGACGTTAGACTACGAGCAGTACTTC
-	TRBV5-1	13	-	TRBJ2-5	CASSLGGQETQYF	TGCGCCAGCAGCTTGGGGGGTCAAGAGACCCAGTACTTC
-	TRBV15	15	-	TRBJ2-7	CATSRGRQDSYEQYF	TGTGCCACCAGCAGAGGGCGACAGGACTCCTACGAGCAGTACTTC
-	TRBV6-6	14	TRBD2	TRBJ2-5	CASTGTMGSETQYF	TGTGCCAGCACCGGGACTATGGGGTCGGAGACCCAGTACTTC
once	TRBV15	15	-	TRBJ1-3	CATSPRGGSGNTIYF	TGTGCCACCAGCCCAAGGGGGGGCTCTGGAAACACCATATATTTT
-	TRBV19	16	TRBD1	TRBJ2-2	CASSPRQGALTGELFF	TGTGCCAGTAGTCCTCGACAGGGGGCGTTAACCGGGGAGCTGTTTTTT
-	TRBV7-9	12	TRBD1	TRBJ2-7	CASSLQGNEQYF	TGTGCCAGCAGCCTACAGGGGAACGAGCAGTACTTC
-	TRBV7-8	15	-	TRBJ1-1	CASSSGGEWTIEAFF	TGTGCCAGCAGCTCGGGGGGTGAATGGACCATTGAAGCTTTCTTT
-	TRBV5-1	14	TRBD1	TRBJ1-4	CASSHGQGDEKLFF	TGCGCCAGCAGCCACGGACAGGGGGATGAAAAACTGTTTTTT
-	TRBV4-2	17	-	TRBJ2-3	CASSQDSQASSTDTQYF	TGTGCCAGCAGCCAAGATAGCCAAGCCTCTAGCACAGATACGCAGTATTTT
-	TRBV29-1	12	-	TRBJ2-5	CSAREYQETQYF	TGCAGTGCCCGAGAGTACCAAGAGACCCAGTACTTC
-	TRBV7-9	16	-	TRBJ1-3	CASSLLSGFSGNTIYF	TGTGCCAGCAGCTTATTGTCAGGGTTCTCTGGAAACACCATATATTTT
-	TRBV9	14	-	TRBJ2-2	CASSVEPNTGELFF	TGTGCCAGCAGCGTAGAACCTAACACCGGGGAGCTGTTTTTT
few	TRBV25-1	17	TRBD2	TRBJ2-3	CASSDWTSGGSTDTQYF	TGTGCCAGCAGTGACTGGACTAGCGGGGGAAGCACAGATACGCAGTATTTT
once	TRBV5-4	14	TRBD1	TRBJ1-1	CASSPSQGLTEAFF	TGTGCCAGCAGCCCATCACAGGGGCTCACTGAAGCTTTCTTT
few	TRBV19	12	-	TRBJ1-1	CASSISNTEAFF	TGTGCCAGTAGTATTTCGAACACTGAAGCTTTCTTT
once	TRBV27	13	-	TRBJ1-2	CASSRGGDRGYTF	TGTGCCAGCAGTCGGGGGGGGGATAGGGGCTACACCTTC
-	TRBV5-1	16	TRBD1	TRBJ2-7	CASSLVGGQGSYEQYF	TGCGCCAGCAGCTTGGTAGGGGGACAGGGGTCCTACGAGCAGTACTTC
few	TRBV9	14	-	TRBJ1-2	CASSVAQEHYGYTF	TGTGCCAGCAGCGTAGCACAGGAACACTATGGCTACACCTTC
once	TRBV21-1	14	-	TRBJ1-2	CASSRDRVDYGYTF	TGTGCCAGCAGCAGGGACAGGGTTGACTATGGCTACACCTTC
once	TRBV18	13	TRBD1	TRBJ1-2	CASSPDRDYGYTF	TGTGCCAGCTCACCTGACAGGGACTATGGCTACACCTTC
once	TRBV6-6	14	TRBD1	TRBJ2-5	CASSSPGGAETQYF	TGTGCCAGCAGTTCTCCAGGGGGCGCGGAGACCCAGTACTTC